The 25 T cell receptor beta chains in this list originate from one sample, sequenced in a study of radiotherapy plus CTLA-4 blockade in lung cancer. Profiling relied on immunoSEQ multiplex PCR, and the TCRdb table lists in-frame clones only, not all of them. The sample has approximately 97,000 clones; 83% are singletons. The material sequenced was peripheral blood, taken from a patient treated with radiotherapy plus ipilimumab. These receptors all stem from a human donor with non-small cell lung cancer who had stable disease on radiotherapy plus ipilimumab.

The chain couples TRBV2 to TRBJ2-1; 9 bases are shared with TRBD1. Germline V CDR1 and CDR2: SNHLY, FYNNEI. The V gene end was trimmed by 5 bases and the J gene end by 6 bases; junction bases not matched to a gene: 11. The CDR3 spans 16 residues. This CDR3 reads CASSTRYRGPRNEQFF. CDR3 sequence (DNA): TGTGCCAGCAGTACCCGGTACAGGGGGCCGCGCAATGAGCAGTTCTTC.

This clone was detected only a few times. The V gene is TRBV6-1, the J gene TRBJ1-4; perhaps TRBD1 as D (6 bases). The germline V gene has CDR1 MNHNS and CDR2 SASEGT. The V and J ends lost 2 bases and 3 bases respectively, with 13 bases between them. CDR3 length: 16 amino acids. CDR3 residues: CASSEIHRASNEKLFF. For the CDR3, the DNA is TGTGCCAGCAGTGAAATCCACAGGGCTTCTAATGAAAAACTGTTTTTT.

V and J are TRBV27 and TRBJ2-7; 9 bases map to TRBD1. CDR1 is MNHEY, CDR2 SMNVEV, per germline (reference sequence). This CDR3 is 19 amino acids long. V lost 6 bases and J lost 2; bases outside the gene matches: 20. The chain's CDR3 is CASSPDPFLPGQGPYEQYF. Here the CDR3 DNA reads TGTGCCAGCAGCCCAGACCCCTTTTTACCGGGACAGGGTCCCTACGAGCAGTACTTC.

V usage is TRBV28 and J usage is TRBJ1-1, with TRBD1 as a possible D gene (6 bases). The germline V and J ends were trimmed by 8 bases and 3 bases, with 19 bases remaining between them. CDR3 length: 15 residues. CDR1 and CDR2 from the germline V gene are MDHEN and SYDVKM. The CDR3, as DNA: TGTGCCAGCCGTGGGGGGCGAGGTCGGTACACTGAAGCTTTCTTT. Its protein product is CASRGGRGRYTEAFF.

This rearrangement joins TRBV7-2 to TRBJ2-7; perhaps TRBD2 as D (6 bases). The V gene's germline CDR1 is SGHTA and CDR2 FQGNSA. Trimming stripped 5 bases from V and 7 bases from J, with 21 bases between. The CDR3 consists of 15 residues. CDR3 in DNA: TGTGCCAGCAGCCCCTCCCGGGGCGGGGTGGGGGAGCAGTACTTC. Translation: CASSPSRGGVGEQYF.

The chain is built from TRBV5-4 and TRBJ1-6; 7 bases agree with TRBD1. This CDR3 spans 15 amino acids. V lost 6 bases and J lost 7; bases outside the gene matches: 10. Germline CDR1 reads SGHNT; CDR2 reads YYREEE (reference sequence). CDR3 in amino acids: CASTQGGVSNSPLHF. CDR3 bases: TGTGCCAGCACCCAGGGGGGGGTTTCCAATTCACCCCTCCACTTT.

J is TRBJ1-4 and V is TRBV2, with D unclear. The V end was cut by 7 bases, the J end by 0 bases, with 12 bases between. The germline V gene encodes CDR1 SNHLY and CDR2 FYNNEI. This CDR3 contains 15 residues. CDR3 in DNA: TGTGCCAGCAAAAATTTCGGCGCAACTAATGAAAAACTGTTTTTT. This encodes CASKNFGATNEKLFF. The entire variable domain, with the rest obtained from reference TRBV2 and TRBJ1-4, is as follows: EPEVTQTPSHQVTQMGQEVILRCVPISNHLYFYWYRQILGQKVEFLVSFYNNEISEKSEIFDDQFSVERPDGSNFTLKIRSTKLEDSAMYFCASKNFGATNEKLFFGSGTQLSVL.

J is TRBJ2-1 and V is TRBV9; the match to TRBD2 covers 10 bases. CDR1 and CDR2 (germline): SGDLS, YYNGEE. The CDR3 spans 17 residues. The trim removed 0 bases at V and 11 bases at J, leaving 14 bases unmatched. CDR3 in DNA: TGTGCCAGCAGCGTAGCGGTAGCGGGAGGCCCTAATGCTAAGCAGTTCTTC. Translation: CASSVAVAGGPNAKQFF.

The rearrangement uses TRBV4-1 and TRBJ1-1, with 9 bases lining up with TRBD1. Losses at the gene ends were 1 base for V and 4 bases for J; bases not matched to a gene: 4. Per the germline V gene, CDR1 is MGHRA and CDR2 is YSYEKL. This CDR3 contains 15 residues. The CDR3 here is CASSQVGTGTTEAFF. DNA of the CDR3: TGCGCCAGCAGCCAAGTGGGGACAGGGACCACTGAAGCTTTCTTT.

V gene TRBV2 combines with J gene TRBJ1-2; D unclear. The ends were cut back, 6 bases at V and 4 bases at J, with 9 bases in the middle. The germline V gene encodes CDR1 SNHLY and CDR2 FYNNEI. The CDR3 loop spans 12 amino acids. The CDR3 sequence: CASSEWGYGYTF. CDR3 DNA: TGTGCCAGCAGCGAATGGGGCTATGGCTACACCTTC.

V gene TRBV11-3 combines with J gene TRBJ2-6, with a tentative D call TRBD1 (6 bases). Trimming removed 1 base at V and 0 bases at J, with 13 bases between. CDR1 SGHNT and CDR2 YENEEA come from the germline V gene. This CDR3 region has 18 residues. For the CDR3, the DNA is TGTGCCAGCAGCTTAGGGAGCAGGGGAAACTCTGGGGCCAACGTCCTGACTTTC. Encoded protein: CASSLGSRGNSGANVLTF.

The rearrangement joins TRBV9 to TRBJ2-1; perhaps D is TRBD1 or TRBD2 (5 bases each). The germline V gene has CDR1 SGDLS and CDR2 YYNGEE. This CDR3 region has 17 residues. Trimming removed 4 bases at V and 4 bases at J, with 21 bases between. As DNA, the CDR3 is TGTGCCAGCAGCCCCCCGTCTGGACGGGGCGCATACAATGAGCAGTTCTTC. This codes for CASSPPSGRGAYNEQFF.

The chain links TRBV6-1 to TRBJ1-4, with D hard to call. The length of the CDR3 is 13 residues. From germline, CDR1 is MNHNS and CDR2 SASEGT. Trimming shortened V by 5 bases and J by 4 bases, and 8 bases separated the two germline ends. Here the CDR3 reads CASSRDYNEKLFF. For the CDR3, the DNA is TGTGCCAGCAGTAGGGATTATAATGAAAAACTGTTTTTT.

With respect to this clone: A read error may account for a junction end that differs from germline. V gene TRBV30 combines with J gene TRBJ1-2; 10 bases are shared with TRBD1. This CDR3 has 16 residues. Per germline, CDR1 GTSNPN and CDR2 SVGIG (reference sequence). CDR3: CVWSGRDRGRGCGYTF. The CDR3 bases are TGTGTCTGGAGTGGTCGAGACAGGGGGCGAGGCTGTGGCTACACCTTC.

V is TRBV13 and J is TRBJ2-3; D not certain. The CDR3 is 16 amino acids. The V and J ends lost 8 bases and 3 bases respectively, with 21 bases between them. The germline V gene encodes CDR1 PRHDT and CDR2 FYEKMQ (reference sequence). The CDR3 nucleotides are TGTGCCAGCGCTCCCCCCCAGGAAGAAGGGACAGATACGCAGTATTTT. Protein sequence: CASAPPQEEGTDTQYF.

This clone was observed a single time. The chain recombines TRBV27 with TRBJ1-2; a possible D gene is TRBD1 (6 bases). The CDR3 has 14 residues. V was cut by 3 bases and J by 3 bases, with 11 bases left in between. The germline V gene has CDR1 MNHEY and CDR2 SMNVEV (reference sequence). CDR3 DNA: TGTGCCAGCAGTTTCGGCAGGGGCTACTATGGCTACACCTTC. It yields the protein CASSFGRGYYGYTF.

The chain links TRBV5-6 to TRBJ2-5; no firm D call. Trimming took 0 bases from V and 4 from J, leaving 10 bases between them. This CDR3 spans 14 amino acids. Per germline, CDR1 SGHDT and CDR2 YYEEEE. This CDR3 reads CASSLGTRGETQYF. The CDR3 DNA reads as TGTGCCAGCAGCTTGGGCACGAGAGGAGAGACCCAGTACTTC. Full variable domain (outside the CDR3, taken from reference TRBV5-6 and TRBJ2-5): DAGVTQSPTHLIKTRGQQVTLRCSPKSGHDTVSWYQQALGQGPQFIFQYYEEEERQRGNFPDRFSGHQFPNYSSELNVNALLLGDSALYLCASSLGTRGETQYFGPGTRLLVL.

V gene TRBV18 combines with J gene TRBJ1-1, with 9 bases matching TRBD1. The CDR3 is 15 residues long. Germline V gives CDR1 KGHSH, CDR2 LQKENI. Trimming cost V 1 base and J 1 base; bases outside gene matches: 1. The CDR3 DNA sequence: TGTGCCAGCTCACCACGACAGGGGGAGAACACTGAAGCTTTCTTT. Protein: CASSPRQGENTEAFF.

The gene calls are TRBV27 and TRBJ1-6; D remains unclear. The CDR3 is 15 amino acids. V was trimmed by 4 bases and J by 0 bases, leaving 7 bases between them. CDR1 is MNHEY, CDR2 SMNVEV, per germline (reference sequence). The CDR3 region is CASSSRDSYNSPLHF. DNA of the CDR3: TGTGCCAGCAGTTCCCGGGACTCCTATAATTCACCCCTCCACTTT.

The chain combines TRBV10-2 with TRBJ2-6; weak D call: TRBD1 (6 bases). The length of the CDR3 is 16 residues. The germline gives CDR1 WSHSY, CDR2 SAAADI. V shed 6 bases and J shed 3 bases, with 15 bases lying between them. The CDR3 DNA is TGCGCCAGCAGCCCACAAGACAGGCGTGGGGCCAACGTCCTGACTTTC. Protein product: CASSPQDRRGANVLTF.

The DNA for the CDR3 is TGTGCCAGCAGCCGACAAAGCCCCTACGAGCAGTACTTC. Translation: CASSRQSPYEQYF. This chain uses TRBV7-9 with TRBJ2-7; D is unclear. The V gene lost 5 bases and the J gene lost 2 bases, with 10 bases spanning the gap. This CDR3 contains 13 residues. Germline V gene lookup returns CDR1 SEHNR and CDR2 FQNEAQ (reference sequence).

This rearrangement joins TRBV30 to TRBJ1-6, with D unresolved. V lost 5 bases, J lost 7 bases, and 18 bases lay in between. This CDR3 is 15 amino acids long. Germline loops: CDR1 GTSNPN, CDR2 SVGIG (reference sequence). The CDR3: CAWGVGPVPNSPLHF. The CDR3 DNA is TGTGCCTGGGGGGTAGGCCCAGTCCCCAATTCACCCCTCCACTTT.

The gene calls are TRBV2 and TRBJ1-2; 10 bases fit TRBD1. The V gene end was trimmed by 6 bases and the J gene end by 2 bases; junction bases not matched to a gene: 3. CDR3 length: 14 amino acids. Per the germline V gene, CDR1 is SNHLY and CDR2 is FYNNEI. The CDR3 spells CASRPGQGNYGYTF. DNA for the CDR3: TGTGCCAGCAGACCGGGACAGGGGAACTATGGCTACACCTTC.

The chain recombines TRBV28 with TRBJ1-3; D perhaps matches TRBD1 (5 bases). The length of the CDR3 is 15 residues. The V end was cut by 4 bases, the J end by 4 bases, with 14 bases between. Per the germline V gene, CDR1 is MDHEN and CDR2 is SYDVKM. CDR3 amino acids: CASSSSGARGNTIYF. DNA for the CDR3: TGTGCCAGCAGTTCCTCCGGGGCAAGAGGAAACACCATATATTTT.

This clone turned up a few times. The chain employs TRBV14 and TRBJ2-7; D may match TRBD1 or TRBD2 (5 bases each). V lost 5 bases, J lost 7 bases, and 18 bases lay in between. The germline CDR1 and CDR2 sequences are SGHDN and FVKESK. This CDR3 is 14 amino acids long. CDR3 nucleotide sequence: TGTGCCAGCAGCATCCACGGGGACCGTGGGGAGCAGTACTTC. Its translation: CASSIHGDRGEQYF. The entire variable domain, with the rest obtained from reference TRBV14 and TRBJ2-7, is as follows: EAGVTQFPSHSVIEKGQTVTLRCDPISGHDNLYWYRRVMGKEIKFLLHFVKESKQDESGMPNNRFLAERTGGTYSTLKVQPAELEDSGVYFCASSIHGDRGEQYFGPGTRLTVT.